A selection of T cell receptor beta chains follows, all from one sample in a study of a mutant IDH1 vaccine in newly diagnosed glioma. TCRdb keeps only in-frame clones here, not all; method: immunoSEQ multiplex PCR. The table has around 41,000 clones, 85% to 90% seen once. These TCRs are of unknown antigen specificity. The sequenced sample was PBMCs, obtained from a glioma patient whose treatment included an IDH1 peptide vaccine. These receptors were collected from a man in his forties or fifties with glioma. CDR3s include the opening cysteine and the closing phenylalanine or tryptophan. Fields, in order: D gene, clone size, J gene, V gene, CDR3 DNA, CDR3 protein. The D gene is left open where the match is weak. Part of the rows lack a size; the others show once, few, many or a class for expanded clones.

-,-,TRBJ1-1,TRBV6-1,TGTGCCAGCAGTGGGGGCAGGGTAGCTTTCTTT,CASSGGRVAFF
-,once,TRBJ1-1,TRBV6-4,TGTGCCAGCAGTGACTCGAGTGTTAATTCAGGGGCTTTCTTT,CASSDSSVNSGAFF
-,-,TRBJ1-5,TRBV7-9,TGTGCCAGCAGCTCCGAGGGTAACAGGGGCAATCAGCCCCAGCATTTT,CASSSEGNRGNQPQHF
TRBD1,-,TRBJ1-1,TRBV29-1,TGCAGCGCCTTCACCGGGACAGGGAACACTGAAGCTTTCTTT,CSAFTGTGNTEAFF
TRBD2,medium-sized,TRBJ2-1,TRBV6-4,TGTGCCAGCAGTGACACTAGCGGGGGGGCCAATGAGCAGTTCTTC,CASSDTSGGANEQFF
-,-,TRBJ1-3,TRBV7-9,TGTGCCAGCAGACAAACGACAAACGGTGGAAACACCATATATTTT,CASRQTTNGGNTIYF
TRBD2,-,TRBJ2-1,TRBV10-3,TGTGCCATCAGTGAAGGGCGGGAGGGCCCGGGAAATGAGCAGTTCTTC,CAISEGREGPGNEQFF
-,once,TRBJ1-2,TRBV5-1,TGCGCCAGCAGCTTAGGCCAGAGCTACGGCTACACCTTC,CASSLGQSYGYTF
TRBD2,-,TRBJ2-2,TRBV7-8,TGTGCCAGCAGCTTGCGGGGGGAGGGCCATGGCACCGGGGAGCTGTTTTTT,CASSLRGEGHGTGELFF
-,once,TRBJ2-1,TRBV11-2,TGTGCCACCGCCCCCATGGGCAGTCGATGGGACAATGAGCAGTTCTTC,CATAPMGSRWDNEQFF
-,-,TRBJ1-4,TRBV4-1,TGCGCCAGCAGCTACCCGGTTTGGGGGGCCAGTGAAAAACTGTTTTTT,CASSYPVWGASEKLFF
TRBD1,few,TRBJ1-1,TRBV5-1,TGCGCCAGCAGGAGGGACAGGGGAGAGGGCACTGAAGCTTTCTTT,CASRRDRGEGTEAFF
-,once,TRBJ1-5,TRBV7-6,TGTGCCAGCAGCTTAGACGACGGCAATCAGCCCCAGCATTTT,CASSLDDGNQPQHF
-,once,TRBJ1-3,TRBV7-9,TGTGCCAGCAGCTTACTGCGGACAGAGTCTGGAAACACCATATATTTT,CASSLLRTESGNTIYF
TRBD1,-,TRBJ2-7,TRBV28,TGTGCCAGCAGTTTGCGATCGCTCGGACCTCAGGGGGCAAGTTACGAGCAGTACTTC,CASSLRSLGPQGASYEQYF
-,once,TRBJ1-1,TRBV5-8,TGTGCCAGCAGCTTCAGGAGGGGCGGTGCTTTCTTT,CASSFRRGGAFF
TRBD2,-,TRBJ2-5,TRBV6-6,TGTGCCAGCAGTTACATCGCTAGCGGACAAGAGACCCAGTACTTC,CASSYIASGQETQYF
-,-,TRBJ1-2,TRBV7-9,TGTGCCAGCAGCTTAGCGCGGGCAGCCTATGGCTACACCTTC,CASSLARAAYGYTF
TRBD1,few,TRBJ1-1,TRBV7-2,TGTGCCAGCAGCCTAAGGGACAGGGACATCATGAACACTGAAGCTTTCTTT,CASSLRDRDIMNTEAFF